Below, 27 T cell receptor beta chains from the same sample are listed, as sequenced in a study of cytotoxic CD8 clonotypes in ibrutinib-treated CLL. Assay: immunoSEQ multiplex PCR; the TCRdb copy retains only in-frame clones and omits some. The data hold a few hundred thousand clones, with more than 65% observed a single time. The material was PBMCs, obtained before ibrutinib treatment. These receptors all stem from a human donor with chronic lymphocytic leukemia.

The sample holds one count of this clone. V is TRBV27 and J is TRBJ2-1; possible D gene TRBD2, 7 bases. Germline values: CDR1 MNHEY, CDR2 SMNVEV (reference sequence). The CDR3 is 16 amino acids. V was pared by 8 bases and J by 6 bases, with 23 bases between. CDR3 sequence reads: CASGVIGGAGVNEQFF. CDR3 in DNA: TGTGCCAGCGGCGTTATTGGGGGGGCGGGAGTCAATGAGCAGTTCTTC.

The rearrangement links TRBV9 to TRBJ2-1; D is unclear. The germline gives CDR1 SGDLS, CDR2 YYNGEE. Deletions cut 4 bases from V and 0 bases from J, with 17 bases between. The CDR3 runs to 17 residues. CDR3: CASSPPLAKSSYNEQFF. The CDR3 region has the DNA TGTGCCAGCAGCCCCCCTTTGGCTAAAAGCTCCTACAATGAGCAGTTCTTC.

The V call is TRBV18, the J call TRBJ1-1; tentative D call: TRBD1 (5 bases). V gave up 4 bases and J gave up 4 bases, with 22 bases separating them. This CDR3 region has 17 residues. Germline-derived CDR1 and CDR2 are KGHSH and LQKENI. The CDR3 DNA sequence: TGTGCCAGCTCACGGGAAACCGGGACTCAAAAAGGCACTGAAGCTTTCTTT. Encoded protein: CASSRETGTQKGTEAFF. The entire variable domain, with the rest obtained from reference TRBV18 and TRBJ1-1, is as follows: NAGVMQNPRHLVRRRGQEARLRCSPMKGHSHVYWYRQLPEEGLKFMVYLQKENIIDESGMPKERFSAEFPKEGPSILRIQQVVRGDSAAYFCASSRETGTQKGTEAFFGQGTRLTVV.

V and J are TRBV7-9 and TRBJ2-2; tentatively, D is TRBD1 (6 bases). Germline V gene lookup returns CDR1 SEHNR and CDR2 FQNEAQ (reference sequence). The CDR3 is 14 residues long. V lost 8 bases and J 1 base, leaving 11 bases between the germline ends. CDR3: CASRDTMNTGELFF. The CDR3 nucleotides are TGTGCCAGCCGGGACACAATGAACACCGGGGAGCTGTTTTTT.

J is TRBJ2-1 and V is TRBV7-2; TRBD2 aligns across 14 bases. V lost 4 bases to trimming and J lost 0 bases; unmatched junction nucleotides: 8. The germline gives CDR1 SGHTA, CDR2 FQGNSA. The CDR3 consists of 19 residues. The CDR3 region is CASSSRWTSGRPSYNEQFF. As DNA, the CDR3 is TGTGCCAGCAGCTCCCGATGGACTAGCGGGAGGCCCTCCTACAATGAGCAGTTCTTC.

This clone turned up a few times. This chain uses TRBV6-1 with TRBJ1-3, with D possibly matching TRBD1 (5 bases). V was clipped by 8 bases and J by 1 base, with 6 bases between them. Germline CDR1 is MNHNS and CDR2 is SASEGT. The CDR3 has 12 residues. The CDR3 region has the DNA TGTGCCAGCGGGACTTCTGGAAACACCATATATTTT. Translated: CASGTSGNTIYF.

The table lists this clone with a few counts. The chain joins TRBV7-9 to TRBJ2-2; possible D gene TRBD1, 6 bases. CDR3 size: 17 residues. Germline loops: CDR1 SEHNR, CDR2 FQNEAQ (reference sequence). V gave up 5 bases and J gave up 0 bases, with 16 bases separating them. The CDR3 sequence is CASSRPGQFANTGELFF. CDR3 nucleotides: TGTGCCAGCAGCCGCCCCGGACAGTTCGCGAACACCGGGGAGCTGTTTTTT.

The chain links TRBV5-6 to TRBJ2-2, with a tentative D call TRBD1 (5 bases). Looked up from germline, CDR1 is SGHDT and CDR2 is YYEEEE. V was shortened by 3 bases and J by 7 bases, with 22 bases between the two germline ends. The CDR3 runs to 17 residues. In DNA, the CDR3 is TGTGCCAGCAGCTACCCCGACAGTGCAAATCGGTACGGGGAGCTGTTTTTT. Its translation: CASSYPDSANRYGELFF.

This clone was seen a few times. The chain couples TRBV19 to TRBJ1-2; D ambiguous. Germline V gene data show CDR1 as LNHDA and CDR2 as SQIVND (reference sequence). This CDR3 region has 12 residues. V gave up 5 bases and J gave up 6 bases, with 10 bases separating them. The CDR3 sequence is CASSVRLDGYTF. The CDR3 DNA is TGTGCCAGTAGTGTCAGGTTGGATGGCTACACCTTC.

The CDR3 DNA follows: TGTGCCAGCAGCTTAGGTCGGGCGGGAACCTACGAGCAGTACTTC. This sequence encodes CASSLGRAGTYEQYF. The chain has TRBV11-2 and TRBJ2-7, with D maybe TRBD2 (6 bases). The CDR3 runs 15 residues. The V end was cut by 1 base, the J end by 2 bases, with 12 bases between. Germline CDR1 is SGHAT and CDR2 is FQNNGV.

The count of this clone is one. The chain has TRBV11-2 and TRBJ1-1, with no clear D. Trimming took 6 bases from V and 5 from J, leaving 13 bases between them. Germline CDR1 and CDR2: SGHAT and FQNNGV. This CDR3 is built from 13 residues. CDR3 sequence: CASSRLEWTEAFF. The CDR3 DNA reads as TGTGCCAGCAGTAGACTAGAGTGGACTGAAGCTTTCTTT.

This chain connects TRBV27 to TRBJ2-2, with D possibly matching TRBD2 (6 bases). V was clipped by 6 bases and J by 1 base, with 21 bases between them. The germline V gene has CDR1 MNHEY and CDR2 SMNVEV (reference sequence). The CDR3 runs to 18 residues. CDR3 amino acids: CASRAMTGEPKNTGELFF. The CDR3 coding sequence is TGTGCCAGCAGAGCCATGACGGGGGAACCCAAGAACACCGGGGAGCTGTTTTTT.

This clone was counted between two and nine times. CDR3 loop: CASKDRRNTEAFF. The CDR3 DNA reads TGTGCCTCTAAGGACAGGAGAAACACTGAAGCTTTCTTT. The chain recombines TRBV2 with TRBJ1-1; 7 nucleotides align to TRBD1. The J segment lost 2 bases and the V segment lost 11 bases, leaving 8 bases of the junction unmatched. Germline V CDR1 and CDR2: SNHLY, FYNNEI. The CDR3 loop spans 13 amino acids.

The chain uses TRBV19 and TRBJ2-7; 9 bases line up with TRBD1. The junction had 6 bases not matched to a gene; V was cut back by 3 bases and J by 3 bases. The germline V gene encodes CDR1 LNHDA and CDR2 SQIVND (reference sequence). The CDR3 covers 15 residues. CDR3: CASSMGTGFLYEQYF. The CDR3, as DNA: TGTGCCAGTAGTATGGGGACAGGGTTTCTCTACGAGCAGTACTTC.

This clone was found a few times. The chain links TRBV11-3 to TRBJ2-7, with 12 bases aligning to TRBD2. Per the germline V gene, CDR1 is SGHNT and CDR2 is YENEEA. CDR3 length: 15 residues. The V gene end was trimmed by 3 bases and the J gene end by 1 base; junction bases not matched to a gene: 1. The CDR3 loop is CASSFGTSGSYEQYF. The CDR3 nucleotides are TGTGCCAGCAGCTTTGGGACTAGCGGGTCCTACGAGCAGTACTTC.

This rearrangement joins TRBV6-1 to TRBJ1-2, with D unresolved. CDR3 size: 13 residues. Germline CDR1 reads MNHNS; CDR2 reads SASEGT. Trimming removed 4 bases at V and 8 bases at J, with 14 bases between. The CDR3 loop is CASSGRPRAGYTF. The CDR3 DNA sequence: TGTGCCAGCAGTGGCCGGCCTAGGGCGGGCTACACCTTC.

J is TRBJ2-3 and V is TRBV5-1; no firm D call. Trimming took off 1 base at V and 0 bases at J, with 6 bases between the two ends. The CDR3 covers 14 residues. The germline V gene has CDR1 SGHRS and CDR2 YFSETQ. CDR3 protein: CASSLYRSTDTQYF. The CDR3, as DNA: TGCGCCAGCAGCTTGTACAGAAGCACAGATACGCAGTATTTT.

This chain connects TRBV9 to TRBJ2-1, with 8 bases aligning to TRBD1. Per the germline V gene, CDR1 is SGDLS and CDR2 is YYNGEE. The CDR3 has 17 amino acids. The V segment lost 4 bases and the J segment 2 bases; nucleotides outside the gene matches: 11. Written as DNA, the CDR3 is TGTGCCAGCAGCCCCCCTCGAGGGACAGGCACCTACAATGAGCAGTTCTTC. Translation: CASSPPRGTGTYNEQFF.

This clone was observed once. The CDR3 DNA sequence: TGTGCCAGCAGTTACGCAGGGGTCGGGGTCACTGAAGCTTTCTTT. Translated: CASSYAGVGVTEAFF. J is TRBJ1-1 and V is TRBV6-5; D may be TRBD1 (6 bases). The germline gives CDR1 MNHEY, CDR2 SVGAGI. The CDR3 extends over 15 amino acids. The germline V and J ends were trimmed by 2 bases and 4 bases, with 14 bases remaining between them.

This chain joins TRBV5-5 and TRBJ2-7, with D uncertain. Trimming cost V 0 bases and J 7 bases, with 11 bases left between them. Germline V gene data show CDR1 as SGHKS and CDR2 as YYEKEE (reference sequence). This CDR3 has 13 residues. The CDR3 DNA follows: TGTGCCAGCAGCTTGGTTTACCCTCGAGAGCAGTACTTC. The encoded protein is CASSLVYPREQYF. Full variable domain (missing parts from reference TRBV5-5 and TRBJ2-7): DAGVTQSPTHLIKTRGQQVTLRCSPISGHKSVSWYQQVLGQGPQFIFQYYEKEERGRGNFPDRFSARQFPNYSSELNVNALLLGDSALYLCASSLVYPREQYFGPGTRLTVT.

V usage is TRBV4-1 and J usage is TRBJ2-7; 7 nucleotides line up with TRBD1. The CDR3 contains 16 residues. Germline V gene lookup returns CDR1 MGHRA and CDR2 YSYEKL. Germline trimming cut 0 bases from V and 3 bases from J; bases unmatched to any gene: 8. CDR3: CASSQDTGTAVYEQYF. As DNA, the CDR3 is TGCGCCAGCAGCCAAGATACAGGGACAGCAGTCTACGAGCAGTACTTC.

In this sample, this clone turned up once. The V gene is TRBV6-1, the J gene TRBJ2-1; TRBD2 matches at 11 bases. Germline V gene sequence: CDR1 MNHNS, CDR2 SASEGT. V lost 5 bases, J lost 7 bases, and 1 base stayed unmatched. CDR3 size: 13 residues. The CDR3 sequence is CASSPSGRNEQFF. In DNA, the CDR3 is TGTGCCAGCAGTCCTAGCGGGAGGAATGAGCAGTTCTTC.

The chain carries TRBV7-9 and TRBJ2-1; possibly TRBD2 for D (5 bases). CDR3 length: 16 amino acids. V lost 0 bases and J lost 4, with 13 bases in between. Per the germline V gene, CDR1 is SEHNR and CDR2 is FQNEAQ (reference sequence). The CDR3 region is CASSLALSGSYNEQFF. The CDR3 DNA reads TGTGCCAGCAGCTTAGCGCTAAGCGGTTCTTACAATGAGCAGTTCTTC.

Written as DNA, the CDR3 is TGTGCCAGCAGCTTAGGAGGGGTTCTTGAAGCTTTCTTT. Its protein is CASSLGGVLEAFF. This chain links TRBV7-8 with TRBJ1-1; TRBD1 is a possible D gene (5 bases). V lost 1 base and J lost 7, with 10 bases in between. Germline V CDR1 and CDR2: SGHVS, FQNEAQ. The CDR3 length is 13 residues.

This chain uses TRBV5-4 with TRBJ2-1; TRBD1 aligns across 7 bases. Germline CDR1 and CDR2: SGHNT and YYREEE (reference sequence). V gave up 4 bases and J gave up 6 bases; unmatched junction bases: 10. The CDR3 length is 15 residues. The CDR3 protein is CASSLQGWASNEQFF. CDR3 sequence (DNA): TGTGCCAGCAGCCTACAGGGGTGGGCATCCAATGAGCAGTTCTTC.

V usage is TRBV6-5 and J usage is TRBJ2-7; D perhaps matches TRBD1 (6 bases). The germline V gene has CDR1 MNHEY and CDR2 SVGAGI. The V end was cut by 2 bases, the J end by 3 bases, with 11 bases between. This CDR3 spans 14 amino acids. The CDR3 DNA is TGTGCCAGCAGTTACACAGGGCTAAGCTACGAGCAGTACTTC. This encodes CASSYTGLSYEQYF.

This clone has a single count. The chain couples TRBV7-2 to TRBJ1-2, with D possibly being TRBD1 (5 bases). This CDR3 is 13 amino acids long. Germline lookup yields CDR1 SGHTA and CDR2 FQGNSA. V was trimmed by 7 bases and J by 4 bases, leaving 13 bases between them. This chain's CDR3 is CASTQRGGYGYTF. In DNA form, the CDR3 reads TGTGCCAGCACCCAAAGGGGCGGCTATGGCTACACCTTC.